These T cell receptor beta chains were read from a single sample in a study of monozygotic twins with cystic fibrosis. Clones were sequenced by immunoSEQ multiplex PCR, and TCRdb holds only the in-frame ones, with some missing. The sample includes about 20,000 clones, about 89% of them seen just once. The sequenced sample consisted of blood. The receptors derive from a girl aged 2 to 10 with cystic fibrosis. Both conserved end residues are part of each CDR3. The order of the fields is D gene, CDR3 length, J gene, clone size, V gene, CDR3 protein, CDR3 DNA. D genes are given only for firm matches. A row's size may be missing; if present it is once, few, many or a size class.

d_call: TRBD1; cdr3_length: 16; j_call: TRBJ1-1; clone_size: .; v_call: TRBV5-6; cdr3_aa: CASSLMISDRGTEAFF; cdr3_nt: TGTGCCAGCAGCCTGATGATCTCGGACAGGGGGACTGAAGCTTTCTTT
d_call: .; cdr3_length: 14; j_call: TRBJ1-1; clone_size: few; v_call: TRBV29-1; cdr3_aa: CSVGKGVSNTEAFF; cdr3_nt: TGCAGCGTTGGAAAAGGAGTCTCAAACACTGAAGCTTTCTTT
d_call: TRBD2; cdr3_length: 16; j_call: TRBJ2-3; clone_size: .; v_call: TRBV30; cdr3_aa: CAWSAGLAFSTDTQYF; cdr3_nt: TGTGCCTGGAGTGCTGGACTAGCGTTTAGCACAGATACGCAGTATTTT
d_call: TRBD1; cdr3_length: 12; j_call: TRBJ2-1; clone_size: .; v_call: TRBV27; cdr3_aa: CASSIRQGEQFF; cdr3_nt: TGTGCCAGCAGCATTAGACAGGGAGAGCAGTTCTTC
d_call: TRBD2; cdr3_length: 15; j_call: TRBJ2-5; clone_size: .; v_call: TRBV11-1; cdr3_aa: CASSLASGTRETQYF; cdr3_nt: TGTGCCAGCAGCTTAGCTAGCGGGACTCGAGAGACCCAGTACTTC
d_call: .; cdr3_length: 12; j_call: TRBJ2-3; clone_size: .; v_call: TRBV19; cdr3_aa: CASSLAADTQYF; cdr3_nt: TGTGCCAGTAGTCTCGCCGCAGATACGCAGTATTTT
d_call: TRBD1; cdr3_length: 15; j_call: TRBJ1-2; clone_size: .; v_call: TRBV19; cdr3_aa: CASSIGAGGLYGYTF; cdr3_nt: TGTGCCAGTAGTATAGGGGCAGGGGGCCTCTATGGCTACACCTTC
d_call: TRBD1; cdr3_length: 14; j_call: TRBJ1-2; clone_size: .; v_call: TRBV19; cdr3_aa: CASSMHRGDDGYTF; cdr3_nt: TGTGCCAGTAGTATGCACAGGGGTGACGATGGCTACACCTTC
d_call: .; cdr3_length: 12; j_call: TRBJ2-1; clone_size: .; v_call: TRBV5-6; cdr3_aa: CASSFAGNEQFF; cdr3_nt: TGTGCCAGCAGCTTCGCAGGTAATGAGCAGTTCTTC
d_call: .; cdr3_length: 17; j_call: TRBJ1-5; clone_size: .; v_call: TRBV7-9; cdr3_aa: CASSLGNTGFAHQPQHF; cdr3_nt: TGTGCCAGCAGCTTAGGGAACACCGGTTTTGCGCATCAGCCCCAGCATTTT
d_call: TRBD1; cdr3_length: 14; j_call: TRBJ1-4; clone_size: .; v_call: TRBV5-6; cdr3_aa: CASSRTGLPEKLFF; cdr3_nt: TGTGCCAGCAGCAGGACAGGGCTTCCTGAAAAACTGTTTTTT
d_call: .; cdr3_length: 16; j_call: TRBJ2-1; clone_size: .; v_call: TRBV4-2; cdr3_aa: CASSQVTALADDEQFF; cdr3_nt: TGTGCCAGCAGCCAAGTTACAGCCCTAGCAGATGATGAGCAGTTCTTC
d_call: TRBD1; cdr3_length: 14; j_call: TRBJ2-1; clone_size: .; v_call: TRBV13; cdr3_aa: CASSSQGAHNEQFF; cdr3_nt: TGTGCCAGCAGCTCCCAGGGGGCACACAATGAGCAGTTCTTC
d_call: TRBD1; cdr3_length: 13; j_call: TRBJ1-2; clone_size: .; v_call: TRBV7-6; cdr3_aa: CASSPGQFYGYTF; cdr3_nt: TGTGCCAGCAGCCCGGGACAGTTCTATGGCTACACCTTC
d_call: TRBD1; cdr3_length: 17; j_call: TRBJ2-2; clone_size: .; v_call: TRBV28; cdr3_aa: CASKASSGQGNTGELFF; cdr3_nt: TGTGCCAGCAAAGCTAGTTCGGGACAGGGGAACACCGGGGAGCTGTTTTTT
d_call: TRBD1; cdr3_length: 16; j_call: TRBJ1-2; clone_size: once; v_call: TRBV19; cdr3_aa: CASSSGTAYLNYGYTF; cdr3_nt: TGTGCCAGTAGCTCCGGGACAGCATACCTAAACTATGGCTACACCTTC
d_call: .; cdr3_length: 13; j_call: TRBJ2-7; clone_size: .; v_call: TRBV5-1; cdr3_aa: CASSLSGENEQYF; cdr3_nt: TGCGCCAGCAGCTTGTCCGGGGAAAACGAGCAGTACTTC
d_call: .; cdr3_length: 16; j_call: TRBJ2-1; clone_size: .; v_call: TRBV9; cdr3_aa: CASSVDVSDSYNEQFF; cdr3_nt: TGTGCCAGCAGCGTAGATGTTAGCGACTCCTACAATGAGCAGTTCTTC
d_call: .; cdr3_length: 14; j_call: TRBJ1-2; clone_size: .; v_call: TRBV7-2; cdr3_aa: CASSPDSGREGYTF; cdr3_nt: TGTGCCAGCAGCCCGGACTCGGGTCGCGAGGGCTACACCTTC
d_call: .; cdr3_length: 13; j_call: TRBJ2-1; clone_size: .; v_call: TRBV27; cdr3_aa: CASSLGRPNEQFF; cdr3_nt: TGTGCCAGCAGTTTGGGGAGACCCAATGAGCAGTTCTTC
d_call: TRBD2; cdr3_length: 17; j_call: TRBJ2-7; clone_size: once; v_call: TRBV4-2; cdr3_aa: CASSQRASGSASYEQYF; cdr3_nt: TGTGCCAGCAGCCAAAGGGCTAGCGGGAGCGCTTCCTACGAGCAGTACTTC